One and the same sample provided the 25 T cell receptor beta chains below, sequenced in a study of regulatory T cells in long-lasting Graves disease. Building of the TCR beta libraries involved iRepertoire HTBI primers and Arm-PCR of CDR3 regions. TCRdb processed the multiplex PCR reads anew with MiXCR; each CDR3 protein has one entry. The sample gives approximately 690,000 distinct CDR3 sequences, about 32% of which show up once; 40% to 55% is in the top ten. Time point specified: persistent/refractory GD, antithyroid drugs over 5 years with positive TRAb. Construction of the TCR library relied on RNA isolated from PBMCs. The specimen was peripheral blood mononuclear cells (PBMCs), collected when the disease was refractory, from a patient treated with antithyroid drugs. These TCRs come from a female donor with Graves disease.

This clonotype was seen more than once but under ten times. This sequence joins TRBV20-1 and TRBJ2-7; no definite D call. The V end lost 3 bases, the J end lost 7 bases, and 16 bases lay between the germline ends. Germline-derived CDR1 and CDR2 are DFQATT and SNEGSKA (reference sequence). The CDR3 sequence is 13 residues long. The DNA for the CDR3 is TGCAGTGCTAGCGTTCGGTCCGCCGGGGAGCAGTACTTC. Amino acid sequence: CSASVRSAGEQYF.

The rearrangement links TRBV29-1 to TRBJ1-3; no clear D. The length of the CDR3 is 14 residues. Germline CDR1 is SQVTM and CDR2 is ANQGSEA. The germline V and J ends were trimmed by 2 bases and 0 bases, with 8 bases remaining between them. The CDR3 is CSVEQPVSGNTIYF. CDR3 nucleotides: TGCAGCGTTGAACAGCCCGTCTCTGGAAACACCATATATTTT.

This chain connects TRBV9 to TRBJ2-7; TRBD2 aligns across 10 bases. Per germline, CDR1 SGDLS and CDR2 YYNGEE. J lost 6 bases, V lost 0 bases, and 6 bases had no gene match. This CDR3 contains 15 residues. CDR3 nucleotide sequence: TGTGCCAGCAGCGTAGAGAGCGGGAGGGCCTCCGAGCAGTACTTC. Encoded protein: CASSVESGRASEQYF.

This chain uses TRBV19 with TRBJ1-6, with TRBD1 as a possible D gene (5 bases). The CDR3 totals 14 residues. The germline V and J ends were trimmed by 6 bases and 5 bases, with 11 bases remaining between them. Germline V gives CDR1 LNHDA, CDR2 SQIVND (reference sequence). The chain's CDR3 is CASRVDSNNSPLHF. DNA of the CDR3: TGTGCCAGTAGGGTCGACAGTAATAATTCACCCCTCCACTTT.

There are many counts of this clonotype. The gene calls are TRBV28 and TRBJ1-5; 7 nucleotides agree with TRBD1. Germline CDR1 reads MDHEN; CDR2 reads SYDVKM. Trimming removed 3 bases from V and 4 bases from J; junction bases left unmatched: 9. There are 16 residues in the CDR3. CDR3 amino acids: CASSFVGAQGNQPQHF. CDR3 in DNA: TGTGCCAGCAGTTTCGTGGGTGCACAGGGGAATCAGCCCCAGCATTTT.

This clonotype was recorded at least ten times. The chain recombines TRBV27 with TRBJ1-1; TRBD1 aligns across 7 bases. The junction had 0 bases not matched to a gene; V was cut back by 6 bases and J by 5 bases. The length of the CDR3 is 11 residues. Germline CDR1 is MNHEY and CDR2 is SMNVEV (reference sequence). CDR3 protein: CASRTGTEAFF. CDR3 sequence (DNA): TGTGCCAGCAGGACAGGGACTGAAGCTTTCTTT.

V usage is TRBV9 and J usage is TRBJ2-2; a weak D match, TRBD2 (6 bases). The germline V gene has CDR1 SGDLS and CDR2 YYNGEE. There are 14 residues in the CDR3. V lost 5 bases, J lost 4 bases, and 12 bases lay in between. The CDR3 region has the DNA TGTGCCAGCAGTGCCGGGGGTTCCACCGGGGAGCTGTTTTTT. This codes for CASSAGGSTGELFF.

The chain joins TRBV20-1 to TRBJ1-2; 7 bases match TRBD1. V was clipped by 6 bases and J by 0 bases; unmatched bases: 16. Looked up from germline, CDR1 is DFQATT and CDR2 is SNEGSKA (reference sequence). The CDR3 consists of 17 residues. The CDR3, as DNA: TGCAGTGCCACCCTCAGACAGGGATTAAACTCTAACTATGGCTACACCTTC. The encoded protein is CSATLRQGLNSNYGYTF.

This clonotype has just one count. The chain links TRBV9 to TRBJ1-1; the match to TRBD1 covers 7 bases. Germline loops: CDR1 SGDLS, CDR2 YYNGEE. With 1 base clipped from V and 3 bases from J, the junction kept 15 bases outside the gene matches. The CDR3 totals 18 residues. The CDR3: CASSVSKSRGPQDTEAFF. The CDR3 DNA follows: TGTGCCAGCAGCGTATCGAAATCAAGGGGGCCTCAGGACACTGAAGCTTTCTTT.

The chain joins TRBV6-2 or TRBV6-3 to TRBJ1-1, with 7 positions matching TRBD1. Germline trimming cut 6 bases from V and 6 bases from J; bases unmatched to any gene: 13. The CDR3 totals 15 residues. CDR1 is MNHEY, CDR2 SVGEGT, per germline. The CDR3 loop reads CASRLLSRQGAEAFF. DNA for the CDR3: TGTGCCAGCAGACTCCTCTCCCGACAGGGTGCTGAAGCTTTCTTT.

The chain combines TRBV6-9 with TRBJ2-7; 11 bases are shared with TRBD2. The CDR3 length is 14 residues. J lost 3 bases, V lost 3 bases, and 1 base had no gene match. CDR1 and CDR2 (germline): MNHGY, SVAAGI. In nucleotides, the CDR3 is TGTGCCAGCAGTTACCTAGCGGGAGGCTACGAGCAGTACTTC. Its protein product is CASSYLAGGYEQYF.

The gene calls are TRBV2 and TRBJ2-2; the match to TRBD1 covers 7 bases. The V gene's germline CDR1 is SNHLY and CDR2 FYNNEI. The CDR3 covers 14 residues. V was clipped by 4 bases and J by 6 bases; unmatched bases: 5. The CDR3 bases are TGTGCCAGCAGTGGGACAGGAGGAGCCGGGGAGCTGTTTTTT. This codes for CASSGTGGAGELFF. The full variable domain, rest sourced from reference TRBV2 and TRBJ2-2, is EPEVTQTPSHQVTQMGQEVILRCVPISNHLYFYWYRQILGQKVEFLVSFYNNEISEKSEIFDDQFSVERPDGSNFTLKIRSTKLEDSAMYFCASSGTGGAGELFFGEGSRLTVL.

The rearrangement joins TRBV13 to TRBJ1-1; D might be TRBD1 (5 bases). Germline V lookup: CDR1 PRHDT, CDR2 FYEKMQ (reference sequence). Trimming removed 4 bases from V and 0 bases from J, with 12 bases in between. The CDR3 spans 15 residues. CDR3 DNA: TGTGCCAGCAGCTCGGACATGGAACTGAACACTGAAGCTTTCTTT. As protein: CASSSDMELNTEAFF.

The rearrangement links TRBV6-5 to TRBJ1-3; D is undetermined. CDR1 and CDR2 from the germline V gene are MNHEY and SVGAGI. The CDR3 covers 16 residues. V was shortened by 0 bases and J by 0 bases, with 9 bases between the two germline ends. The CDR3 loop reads CASSYSTEDSGNTIYF. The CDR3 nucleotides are TGTGCCAGCAGTTACTCGACTGAAGACTCTGGAAACACCATATATTTT.

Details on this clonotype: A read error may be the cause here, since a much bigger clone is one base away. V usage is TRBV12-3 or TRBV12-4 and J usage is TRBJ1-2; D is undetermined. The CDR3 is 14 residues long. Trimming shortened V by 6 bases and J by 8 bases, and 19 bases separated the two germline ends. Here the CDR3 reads CASRGPTRAGGYTF. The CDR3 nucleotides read TGTGCCAGCAGGGGCCCGACAAGGGCGGGAGGCTACACCTTC.

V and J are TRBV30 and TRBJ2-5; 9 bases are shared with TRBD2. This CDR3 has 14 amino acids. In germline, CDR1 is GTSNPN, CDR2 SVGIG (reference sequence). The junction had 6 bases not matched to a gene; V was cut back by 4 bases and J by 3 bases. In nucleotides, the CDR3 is TGTGCCTGGACCTTGGTAGCGGGAGAAGAGACCCAGTACTTC. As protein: CAWTLVAGEETQYF. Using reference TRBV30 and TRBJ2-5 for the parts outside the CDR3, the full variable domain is SQTIHQWPATLVQPVGSPLSLECTVEGTSNPNLYWYRQAAGRGLQLLFYSVGIGQISSEVPQNLSASRPQDRQFILSSKKLLLSDSGFYLCAWTLVAGEETQYFGPGTRLLVL.

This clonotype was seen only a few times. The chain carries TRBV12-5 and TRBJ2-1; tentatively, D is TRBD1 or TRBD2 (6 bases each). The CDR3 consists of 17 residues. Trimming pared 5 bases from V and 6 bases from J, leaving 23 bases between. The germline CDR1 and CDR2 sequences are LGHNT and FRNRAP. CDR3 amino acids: CASGGTNREREVNEQFF. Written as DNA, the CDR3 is TGTGCTAGTGGTGGGACGAACAGGGAGAGGGAGGTCAATGAGCAGTTCTTC. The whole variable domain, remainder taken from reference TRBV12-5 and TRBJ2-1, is DARVTQTPRHKVTEMGQEVTMRCQPILGHNTVFWYRQTMMQGLELLAYFRNRAPLDDSGMPKDRFSAEMPDATLATLKIQPSEPRDSAVYFCASGGTNREREVNEQFFGPGTRLTVL.

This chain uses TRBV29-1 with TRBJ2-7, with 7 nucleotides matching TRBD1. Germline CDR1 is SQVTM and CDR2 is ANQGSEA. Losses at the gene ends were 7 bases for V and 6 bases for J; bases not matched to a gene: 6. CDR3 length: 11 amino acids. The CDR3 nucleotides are TGCAGCGGGAGACAGGGAATCGAGCAGTACTTC. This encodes CSGRQGIEQYF.

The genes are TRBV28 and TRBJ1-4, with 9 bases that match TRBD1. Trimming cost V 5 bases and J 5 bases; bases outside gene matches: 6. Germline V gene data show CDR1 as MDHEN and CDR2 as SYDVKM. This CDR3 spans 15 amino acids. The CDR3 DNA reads TGTGCCAGCAGTCAGGGGACAGGGAGGAATGAAAAACTGTTTTTT. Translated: CASSQGTGRNEKLFF.

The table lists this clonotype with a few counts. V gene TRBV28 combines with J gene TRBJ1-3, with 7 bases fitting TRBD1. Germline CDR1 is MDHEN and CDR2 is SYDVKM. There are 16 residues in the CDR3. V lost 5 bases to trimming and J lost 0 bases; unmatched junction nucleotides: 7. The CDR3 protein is CASSMGQLTSGNTIYF. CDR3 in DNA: TGTGCCAGCAGTATGGGACAGTTGACCTCTGGAAACACCATATATTTT.

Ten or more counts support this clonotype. The CDR3 reads CASSSIQLLGGRNTEAFF. CDR3 in DNA: TGTGCCAGCAGTTCTATACAGCTACTAGGGGGGAGGAACACTGAAGCTTTCTTT. The chain employs TRBV28 and TRBJ1-1; D may be TRBD1 (6 bases). The CDR3 is 18 residues long. V lost 4 bases to trimming and J lost 1 base, with 22 bases between them. CDR1 is MDHEN, CDR2 SYDVKM, per germline.

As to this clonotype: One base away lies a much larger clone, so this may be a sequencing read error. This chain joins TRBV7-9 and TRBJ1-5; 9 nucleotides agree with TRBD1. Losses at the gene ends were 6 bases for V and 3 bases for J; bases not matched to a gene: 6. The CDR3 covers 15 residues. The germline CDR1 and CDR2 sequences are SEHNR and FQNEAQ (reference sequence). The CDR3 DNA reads TGTGCCAGCAGTTCCGACAGGGGGTACAATCAGCCCCAGCATTTT. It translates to CASSSDRGYNQPQHF.

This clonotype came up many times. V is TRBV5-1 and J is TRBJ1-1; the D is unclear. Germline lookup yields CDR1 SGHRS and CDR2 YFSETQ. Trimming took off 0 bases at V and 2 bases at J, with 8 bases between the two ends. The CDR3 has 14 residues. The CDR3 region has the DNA TGCGCCAGCAGCTTGGTTGGTTACAACACTGAAGCTTTCTTT. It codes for CASSLVGYNTEAFF.

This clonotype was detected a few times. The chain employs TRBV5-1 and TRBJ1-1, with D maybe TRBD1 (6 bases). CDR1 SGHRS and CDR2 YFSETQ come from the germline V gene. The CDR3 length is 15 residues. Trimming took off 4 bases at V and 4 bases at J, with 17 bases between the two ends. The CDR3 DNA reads TGCGCCAGCAGCACTCCAGGGGATTGGGGCACTGAAGCTTTCTTT. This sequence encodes CASSTPGDWGTEAFF. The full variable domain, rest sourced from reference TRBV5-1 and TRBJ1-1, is KAGVTQTPRYLIKTRGQQVTLSCSPISGHRSVSWYQQTPGQGLQFLFEYFSETQRNKGNFPGRFSGRQFSNSRSEMNVSTLELGDSALYLCASSTPGDWGTEAFFGQGTRLTVV.

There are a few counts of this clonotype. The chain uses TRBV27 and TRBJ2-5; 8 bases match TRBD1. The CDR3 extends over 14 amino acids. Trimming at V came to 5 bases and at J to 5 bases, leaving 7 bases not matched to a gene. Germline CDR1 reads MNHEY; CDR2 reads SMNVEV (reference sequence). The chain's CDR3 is CASSDRQGMETQYF. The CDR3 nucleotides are TGTGCCAGCAGTGACCGACAGGGGATGGAGACCCAGTACTTC.